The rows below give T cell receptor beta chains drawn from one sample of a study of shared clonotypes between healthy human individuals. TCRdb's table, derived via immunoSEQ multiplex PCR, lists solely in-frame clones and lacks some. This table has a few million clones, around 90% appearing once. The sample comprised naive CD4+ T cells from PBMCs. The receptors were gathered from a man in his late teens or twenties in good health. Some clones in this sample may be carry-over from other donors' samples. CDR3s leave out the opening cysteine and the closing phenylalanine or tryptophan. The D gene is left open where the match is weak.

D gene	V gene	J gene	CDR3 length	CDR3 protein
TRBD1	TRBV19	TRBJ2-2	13	ASSIGAGGPGELF
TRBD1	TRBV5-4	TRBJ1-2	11	ASRGTAEIGYT
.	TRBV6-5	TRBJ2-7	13	ASSPLGSLRSEQY
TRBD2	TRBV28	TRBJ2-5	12	ASRPAGGQETQY
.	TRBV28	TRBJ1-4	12	ASSFTGTREKLF
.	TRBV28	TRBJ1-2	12	ASSLGIDRRGYT
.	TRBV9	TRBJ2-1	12	ASRAYDGAHEQF
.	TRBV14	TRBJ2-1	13	ASSQDLWPHNEQF
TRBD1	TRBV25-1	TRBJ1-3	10	ASSGTGTAIY
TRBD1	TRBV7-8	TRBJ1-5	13	ASSPQGAVRQPQH
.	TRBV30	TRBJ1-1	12	AWSHGPTGTEAF
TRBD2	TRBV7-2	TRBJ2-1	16	ASSLTHRPSGSWDEQF
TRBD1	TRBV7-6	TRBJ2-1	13	ASRSRTGNYNEQF
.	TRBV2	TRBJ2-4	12	ASSLRGTQNIQY
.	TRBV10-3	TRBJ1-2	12	AISESGDHYGYT